This TCR beta chain was retrieved from a study of T cell repertoires in ileal Crohn's disease. Regarding time point: proximal margin of the surgical specimen (macroscopically non-inflamed). Produced via immunoSEQ multiplex PCR; TCRdb's table is partial and in-frame only. This sample carries more than 3,000 clones, about 69% of them seen once, and the ten largest clones take less than 30%. This CDR3 region has 15 residues. Trimming removed 5 bases from V and 0 bases from J, with 11 bases in between. Germline values: CDR1 SEHNR, CDR2 FQNEAQ (reference sequence). The chain has TRBV7-9 and TRBJ2-4, with D uncertain. Sequencing input: ileal tissue. The clonotype originates from an adult with Crohn's disease. The CDR3 reads CASSINAIAKNIQYF. For the CDR3, the DNA is TGTGCCAGCAGCATAAACGCCATAGCCAAAAACATTCAGTACTTC.